Below are 18 T cell receptor beta chains sequenced from a single sample in a study of T cells in localized non-small cell lung cancer. TCRdb's table, derived via immunoSEQ multiplex PCR, lists solely in-frame clones and lacks some. The sample lists roughly 34,000 clones, approximately 84% occurring once. Sequencing used peripheral blood, obtained before any cancer treatment. These receptors originate from a male donor at least 60 years old with stage III lung adenocarcinoma.

The CDR3 spells CASSLTGGQPQHF. In DNA, the CDR3 is TGTGCCAGCAGTTTGACAGGTGGTCAGCCCCAGCATTTT. The rearrangement links TRBV6-1 to TRBJ1-5; weak D call: TRBD1 (6 bases). The V end lost 5 bases, the J end lost 6 bases, and 11 bases lay between the germline ends. Per germline, CDR1 MNHNS and CDR2 SASEGT. The length of the CDR3 is 13 residues.

The gene calls are TRBV2 and TRBJ2-1; D is uncertain. The CDR3 length is 13 residues. Germline CDR1 reads SNHLY; CDR2 reads FYNNEI. V lost 3 bases and J 5 bases, leaving 8 bases between the germline ends. The CDR3 loop reads CASSEGYHNEQFF. CDR3 sequence (DNA): TGTGCCAGCAGTGAGGGCTACCACAATGAGCAGTTCTTC.

The table lists this clone with a few counts. The chain is built from TRBV10-1 and TRBJ2-5, with 10 bases lining up with TRBD2. Germline values: CDR1 WNHNN, CDR2 SYGVQD (reference sequence). V shed 8 bases and J 3 bases; nucleotides not matched to a gene: 6. CDR3 length: 14 amino acids. The DNA of the CDR3 is TGCGCCAGCGGAAGTACTAGCGGGAAAGAGACCCAGTACTTC. Translating gives CASGSTSGKETQYF.

The gene calls are TRBV7-9 and TRBJ2-7, with D possibly matching TRBD1 (6 bases). The CDR3 extends over 14 amino acids. Germline CDR1 and CDR2: SEHNR and FQNEAQ (reference sequence). V was cut by 1 base and J by 0 bases, with 7 bases left in between. This CDR3 reads CASSLEDSSYEQYF. In DNA form, the CDR3 reads TGTGCCAGCAGCTTAGAGGACAGCTCCTACGAGCAGTACTTC.

The chain employs TRBV29-1 and TRBJ1-1; D ambiguous. CDR1 SQVTM and CDR2 ANQGSEA come from the germline V gene. This CDR3 region has 12 residues. Trimming cost V 4 bases and J 1 base, with 7 bases left between them. In DNA form, the CDR3 reads TGCAGCGTTGGAAGTCGGAACACTGAAGCTTTCTTT. Amino acids: CSVGSRNTEAFF.

The CDR3 coding sequence is TGTGCCACCCACCCTAGGGGGGAGTGGGATACGCAGTATTTT. This codes for CATHPRGEWDTQYF. The chain joins TRBV10-3 to TRBJ2-3; D is tentatively TRBD1 or TRBD2 (6 bases each). The length of the CDR3 is 14 residues. The germline V gene has CDR1 ENHRY and CDR2 SYGVKD. Trimming shortened V by 10 bases and J by 6 bases, and 20 bases separated the two germline ends.

CDR3 protein: CASSMLQGVRNQPQHF. The CDR3 nucleotides read TGTGCCAGTAGTATGCTACAGGGGGTCCGGAATCAGCCCCAGCATTTT. This chain connects TRBV19 to TRBJ1-5; 8 bases fit TRBD1. This CDR3 contains 16 residues. After removal of 3 bases from V and 4 bases from J, the junction contained 8 bases not matched to a gene. CDR1 and CDR2 (germline): LNHDA, SQIVND (reference sequence).

The chain combines TRBV5-1 with TRBJ1-3; D remains unclear. The germline gives CDR1 SGHRS, CDR2 YFSETQ. This CDR3 comprises 15 residues. Trimming pared 4 bases from V and 0 bases from J, leaving 11 bases between. The CDR3 DNA reads as TGCGCCAGCAGCCTCAGAGAGAACTCTGGAAACACCATATATTTT. Translating gives CASSLRENSGNTIYF.

The chain is built from TRBV5-1 and TRBJ2-5; 8 bases agree with TRBD1. V lost 4 bases to trimming and J lost 2 bases; unmatched junction nucleotides: 4. Germline V lookup: CDR1 SGHRS, CDR2 YFSETQ. CDR3 size: 14 residues. CDR3 sequence: CASSLDRGQETQYF. The CDR3 DNA follows: TGCGCCAGCAGCCTAGACAGGGGACAAGAGACCCAGTACTTC.

The chain combines TRBV11-3 with TRBJ2-2; perhaps TRBD2 as D (6 bases). The germline CDR1 and CDR2 sequences are SGHNT and YENEEA. The V end lost 3 bases, the J end lost 4 bases, and 9 bases lay between the germline ends. The CDR3 runs 14 residues. The CDR3, as DNA: TGTGCCAGCAGCTTGGACTACAGCACCGGGGAGCTGTTTTTT. Its protein is CASSLDYSTGELFF.

The chain is built from TRBV7-3 and TRBJ1-1; D unclear. The V and J ends lost 2 bases and 2 bases respectively, with 9 bases between them. The CDR3 is made up of 14 amino acids. Germline-derived CDR1 and CDR2 are SGHTA and FQGTGA. CDR3 DNA: TGTGCCAGCAGCTTAGCACGGCTAAACACTGAAGCTTTCTTT. Its translation is CASSLARLNTEAFF.

This rearrangement joins TRBV5-1 to TRBJ1-2; a possible D gene is TRBD1 (6 bases). Trimming removed 6 bases at V and 3 bases at J, with 15 bases between. The CDR3 has 14 residues. The germline V gene has CDR1 SGHRS and CDR2 YFSETQ. CDR3 nucleotides: TGCGCCAGCAAAACAGGGCCGAGAGACTATGGCTACACCTTC. Translated: CASKTGPRDYGYTF. The whole variable domain, remainder taken from reference TRBV5-1 and TRBJ1-2, is KAGVTQTPRYLIKTRGQQVTLSCSPISGHRSVSWYQQTPGQGLQFLFEYFSETQRNKGNFPGRFSGRQFSNSRSEMNVSTLELGDSALYLCASKTGPRDYGYTFGSGTRLTVV.

The genes are TRBV20-1 and TRBJ2-1; TRBD2 aligns across 7 bases. This CDR3 region has 11 residues. Germline assignment: CDR1 DFQATT and CDR2 SNEGSKA (reference sequence). V gave up 3 bases and J gave up 14 bases; unmatched junction bases: 7. For the CDR3, the DNA is TGCAGTGCTAGTCTAGCGGTTGGTGAGTTCTTC. The encoded protein is CSASLAVGEFF.

The chain employs TRBV9 and TRBJ2-3, with unresolved D. Deletions cut 0 bases from V and 6 bases from J, with 8 bases between. This CDR3 region has 13 residues. Per germline, CDR1 SGDLS and CDR2 YYNGEE. The CDR3 sequence is CASSVGIKDTQYF. DNA of the CDR3: TGTGCCAGCAGCGTAGGTATCAAGGATACGCAGTATTTT.

In this sample, this clone turned up a few times. This CDR3 is CAFGQYGGELFF. CDR3 nucleotides: TGTGCCTTCGGACAGTATGGCGGGGAGCTGTTTTTT. The chain joins TRBV30 to TRBJ2-2; possible D gene TRBD1, 6 bases. Germline V CDR1 and CDR2: GTSNPN, SVGIG (reference sequence). The CDR3 has 12 residues. V was clipped by 7 bases and J by 7 bases, with 13 bases between them.

The chain is built from TRBV5-1 and TRBJ1-3; D is undetermined. Germline V gene sequence: CDR1 SGHRS, CDR2 YFSETQ. The CDR3 has 15 residues. The V end was cut by 5 bases, the J end by 0 bases, with 12 bases between. The DNA for the CDR3 is TGCGCCAGCAGGTATGACGAGAGCTCTGGAAACACCATATATTTT. It translates to CASRYDESSGNTIYF.

This clone was seen more than once but under ten times. The J gene is TRBJ2-7, the V gene TRBV15, with 7 bases that match TRBD1. The J segment lost 1 base and the V segment lost 7 bases, leaving 7 bases of the junction unmatched. There are 14 residues in the CDR3. Germline V gene data show CDR1 as LNHNV and CDR2 as YYDKDF (reference sequence). The CDR3 DNA sequence: TGTGCCACCAAAAAAACGGGACAGTCCTACGAGCAGTACTTC. Translating gives CATKKTGQSYEQYF.

The CDR3 nucleotides read TGTGCCAGCAGTTTCACCCGACAGAGTAACTATGGCTACACCTTC. Encoded protein: CASSFTRQSNYGYTF. The V and J genes are TRBV6-5 and TRBJ1-2; possibly TRBD1 for D (5 bases). There are 15 residues in the CDR3. V shed 4 bases and J shed 1 base, with 13 bases lying between them. CDR1 is MNHEY, CDR2 SVGAGI, per germline.